This T cell receptor beta chain was sequenced for a study of fetal regulatory T cell absence and autoimmunity. On this clone itself: The antigen remains undetermined.

Profiled with immunoSEQ multiplex PCR; TCRdb holds only in-frame clones, not every one. The table includes about 46,000 clones, around 83% detected once. Regarding the study as a whole: TRB gene family usage was broadly similar in cord blood and pancreas. Some top pancreas TCR clones were over 95-fold enriched versus cord blood.

The CDR3 has 12 residues. V was shortened by 0 bases and J by 4 bases, with 4 bases between the two germline ends. CDR1 and CDR2 (germline): SGHRS, YFSETQ. The chain couples TRBV5-1 to TRBJ2-5; D unresolved. This TCR came from a newborn boy with IPEX syndrome. Sequenced input: cord blood. CDR3 in amino acids: CASSLGLETQYF. The CDR3 DNA is TGCGCCAGCAGCTTGGGGCTAGAGACCCAGTACTTC.